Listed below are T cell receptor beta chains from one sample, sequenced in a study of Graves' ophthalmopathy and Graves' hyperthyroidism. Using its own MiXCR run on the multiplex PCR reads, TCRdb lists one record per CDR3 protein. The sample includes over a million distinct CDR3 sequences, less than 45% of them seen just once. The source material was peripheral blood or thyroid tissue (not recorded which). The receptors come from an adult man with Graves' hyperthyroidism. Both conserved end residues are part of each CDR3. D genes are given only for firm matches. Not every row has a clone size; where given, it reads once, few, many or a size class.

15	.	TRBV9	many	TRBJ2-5	TGTGCCAGCAGCGTAGACGCGATACCTCAAGAGACCCAGTACTTC	CASSVDAIPQETQYF
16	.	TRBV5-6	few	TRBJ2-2	TGTGCCAGCAGCTTGTGGCACTCCGAGGGCACCGGGGAGCTGTTTTTT	CASSLWHSEGTGELFF
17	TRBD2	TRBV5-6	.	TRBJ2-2	TGTGCCAGCAGCTTGGGTACTAGCGGGGGACCCACCGGGGAGCTGTTTTTT	CASSLGTSGGPTGELFF
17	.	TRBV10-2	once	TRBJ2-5	TGCGCCAGCAGTGAGCCCACCTTGGGGACTCTCCAAGAGACCCAGTACTTC	CASSEPTLGTLQETQYF
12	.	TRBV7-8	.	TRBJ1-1	TGTGCCAGCAGCTGGGGGAGCACTGAAGCTTTCTTT	CASSWGSTEAFF
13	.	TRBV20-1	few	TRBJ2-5	TGCACCAGCTCCCGTCGCGGTGCTGAGACCCAGTACTTC	CTSSRRGAETQYF
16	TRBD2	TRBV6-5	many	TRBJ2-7	TGTGCCAGCATCAAAAGTACGGGACTACGGTCCTACGAGCAGTACTTC	CASIKSTGLRSYEQYF
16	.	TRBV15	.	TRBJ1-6	TGTGCCACCAGCAGAGATCGGGAAGGGAGTGGCTCACCCCTCCACTTT	CATSRDREGSGSPLHF
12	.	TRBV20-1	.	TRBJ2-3	TGCAGTGCTAGAGATGTAACAGATACGCAGTATTTT	CSARDVTDTQYF
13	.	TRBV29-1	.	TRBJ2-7	TGCAGCGTTGATGGTGGGGGGGCCGACGAGCAGTACTTC	CSVDGGGADEQYF
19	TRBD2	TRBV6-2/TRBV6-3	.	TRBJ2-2	TGTGCCAGCAGTACCAAACCGGGACTAGCGGGAACCTACACCGGGGAGCTGTTTTTT	CASSTKPGLAGTYTGELFF
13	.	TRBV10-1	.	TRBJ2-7	TGCGCCAGCAGTGAGAATGGTTGGGCCGAGCAGTACTTC	CASSENGWAEQYF
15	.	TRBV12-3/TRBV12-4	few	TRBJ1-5	TGTGCCAGCAGTCCGGGGGACACCGACTATCAGCCCCAGCATTTT	CASSPGDTDYQPQHF
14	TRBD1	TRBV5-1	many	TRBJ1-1	TGCGCCAGCAACATAGGACAGGGAGACACTGAAGCTTTCTTT	CASNIGQGDTEAFF
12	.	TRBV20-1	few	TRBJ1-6	TGCACCCTGACCCGAGGGAATTCACCCCTCCACTTT	CTLTRGNSPLHF
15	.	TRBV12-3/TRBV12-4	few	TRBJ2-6	TGTGCCAGCAGTTCAGGATTTACTGGGGCCAACGTCCTGACTTTC	CASSSGFTGANVLTF
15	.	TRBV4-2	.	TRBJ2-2	TGTGCCAGCAGCCAGCAGCTCGGGACTGCCGGGGAGCTGTTTTTT	CASSQQLGTAGELFF
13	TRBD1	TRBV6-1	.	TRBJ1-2	TGTGCCAGCAGCGATGCGGGGACAGGTGGCTACACCTTC	CASSDAGTGGYTF
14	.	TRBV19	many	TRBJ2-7	TGTGCCAGTAAAAACCCGACAGCCTCCTACGAGCAGTACTTC	CASKNPTASYEQYF
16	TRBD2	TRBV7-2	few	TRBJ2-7	TGTGCCAGCAGCTACGGCACGGGAGGGGTATCTTGGGAGCAGTACTTC	CASSYGTGGVSWEQYF
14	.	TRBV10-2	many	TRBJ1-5	TGCGCCAGCAGTGAGCGCGGGACTACAGGGCCCCAGCATTTT	CASSERGTTGPQHF
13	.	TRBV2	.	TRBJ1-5	TGTGCCAGCAGTGTAGGTAGCGCCGCCTACGAGCATTTT	CASSVGSAAYEHF
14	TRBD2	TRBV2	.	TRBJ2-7	TGTGCCAGCACCAGACTAGCGGGGACCTACGAGCAGTACTTC	CASTRLAGTYEQYF
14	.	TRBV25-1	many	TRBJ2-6	TGTGCCAGCAGTGCCCGCTCTGGGGCCAACGTCCTGACTTTC	CASSARSGANVLTF
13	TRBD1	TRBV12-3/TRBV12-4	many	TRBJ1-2	TGTGCCAGCAGTCCGGACAGGGTAGTTGGCTACACCTTC	CASSPDRVVGYTF
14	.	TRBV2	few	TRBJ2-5	TGTGCCAGCATTGATGGGGTAGTCGAAGAGACCCAGTACTTC	CASIDGVVEETQYF
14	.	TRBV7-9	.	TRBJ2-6	TGTGCCAGCACTAAACCGTCAGGGTTCGGCGTCCTGACTTTC	CASTKPSGFGVLTF
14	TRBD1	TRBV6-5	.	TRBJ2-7	TGTGCCAGCAGTTACTGGGACAGGGTTGCCGAGCAGTACTTC	CASSYWDRVAEQYF
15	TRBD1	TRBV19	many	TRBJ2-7	TGTGCCAGTAGGTCGGGACAGGGGCGCAACTACGAGCAGTACTTC	CASRSGQGRNYEQYF
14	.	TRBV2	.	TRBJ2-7	TGTGCCAGCAGTGAAAGGTTTGGGGGCTACGAGCAGTACTTC	CASSERFGGYEQYF
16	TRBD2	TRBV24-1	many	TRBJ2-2	TGTGCCACCAGTGATCAACTAGCGGGAGAGGTCGGGGAGCTGTTTTTT	CATSDQLAGEVGELFF
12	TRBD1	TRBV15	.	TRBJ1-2	TGTGCTACCCAGACAGGGGAGGATGGCTACACCTTC	CATQTGEDGYTF
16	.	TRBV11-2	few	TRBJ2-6	TGTGCCAGCAGCCAAGGGACCCCATCTGGGGCCAACGTCCTGACTTTC	CASSQGTPSGANVLTF
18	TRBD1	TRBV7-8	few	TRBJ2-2	TGTGCCAGCAGCTTAATGGGACAGGGGGCTTCGAACACCGGGGAGCTGTTTTTT	CASSLMGQGASNTGELFF
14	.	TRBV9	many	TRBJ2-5	TGTGCCAGCAGCGTAGGGGGATGGCAAGAGACCCAGTACTTC	CASSVGGWQETQYF
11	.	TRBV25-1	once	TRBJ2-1	TGTACCAGCAGTGAGGGGCAGCTCCAGTTCTTC	CTSSEGQLQFF
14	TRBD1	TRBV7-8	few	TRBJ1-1	TGTGCCAGCAGCCCCCGCAGGGGGTATACTGAAGCTTTCTTT	CASSPRRGYTEAFF
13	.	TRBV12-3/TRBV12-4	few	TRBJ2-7	TGTGCCAGCAGTGAATCTACAGGGTACGAGCAGTACTTC	CASSESTGYEQYF
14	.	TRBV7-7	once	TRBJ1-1	TGTGCCAGCAGCGTAGGGGGATCGGCAACTGAAGCTTTCTTT	CASSVGGSATEAFF
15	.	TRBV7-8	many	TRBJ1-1	TGTGCCAGCAGCGTCCGGGACGGTATGAACACTGAAGCTTTCTTT	CASSVRDGMNTEAFF
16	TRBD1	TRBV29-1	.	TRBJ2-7	TGCAGCGTTGAACTTGCAGGGGGGACAGGGGTTTACGAGCAGTACTTC	CSVELAGGTGVYEQYF
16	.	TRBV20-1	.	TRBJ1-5	TGCAGTGCTAGAGTGGGGGGTGGGGGGCTCAATCAGCCCCAGCATTTT	CSARVGGGGLNQPQHF
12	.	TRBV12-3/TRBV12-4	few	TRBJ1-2	TGTGCCAGCAGTTTCGGGGGTAGGGGCTACACCTTC	CASSFGGRGYTF
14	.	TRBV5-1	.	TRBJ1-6	TGCGCCAGCAGAAGGGACACAGCCTACTCACCCCTCCACTTT	CASRRDTAYSPLHF
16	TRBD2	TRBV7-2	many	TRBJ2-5	TGTGCCAGCAGCGGGCGACTAGCGGGAGTCTCAGAGACCCAGTACTTC	CASSGRLAGVSETQYF
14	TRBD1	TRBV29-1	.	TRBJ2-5	TGCAGCGCCGGACGTCAGGGGGCGGAAGAGACCCAGTACTTC	CSAGRQGAEETQYF
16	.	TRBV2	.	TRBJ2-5	TGTGCCAGCACCCGAGCAGGGAAAACGTACCAAGAGACCCAGTACTTC	CASTRAGKTYQETQYF
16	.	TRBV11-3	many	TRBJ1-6	TGTGCCAGCAGCGCCTCGTGGTGGATGGAAAATTCACCCCTCCACTTT	CASSASWWMENSPLHF